The entry below gives a single T cell receptor (beta chain) sequence along with its context. Its antigen is currently unknown. These data belong to a study of T-cell reconstitution after alpha-beta-depleted transplantation in children. Unique molecular identifiers were incorporated during preparation of the TCRbeta library. TCRdb independently ran MiXCR on the PCR reads; one entry per CDR3 protein. The sample lists about a million distinct CDR3 sequences; roughly 29% were seen once. V shed 5 bases and J 2 bases; nucleotides not matched to a gene: 4. The CDR3 is 15 residues long. Notes on the study in general: Counts and diversity of T cells one year after transplant came mostly from newly produced T cells. The origin of alpha-beta T cells about two months after transplant was reportedly several hundred expanded graft clones. Elevated TCRbeta diversity at day 60 was traced, in some patients, to surviving recipient T cells and thymic progenitors.

The source material was PBMCs, mostly from graft donor cells, sampled 360 days after TCRalphabeta/CD19-depleted stem cell transplant. This chain links TRBV12-3 or TRBV12-4 with TRBJ2-3; 10 bases map to TRBD2. This TCR was recovered from a boy in the first two years of life who had a stem cell transplant for SCID, so the T cells may come from the graft donor. This CDR3 reads CASSTAGGVTDTQYF. CDR3 nucleotide sequence: TGTGCCAGCAGTACAGCGGGGGGGGTCACAGATACGCAGTATTTT.